Listed here are 30 T cell receptor beta chains from one sample, sequenced in a study of blood T cell repertoires in COVID-19. Clones were read by immunoSEQ multiplex PCR, and TCRdb kept only the in-frame ones, dropping some. The repertoire holds around 150,000 clones, approximately 92% seen once, with 4.8% in the top ten. Sequencing input: peripheral blood. These TCRs come from a man in his thirties or forties with COVID-19, enrolled during active disease.

This CDR3 reads CATGPRDGEFYGYTF. The CDR3 DNA follows: TGTGCCACGGGCCCGCGGGACGGCGAGTTCTATGGCTACACCTTC. V is TRBV6-5 and J is TRBJ1-2; D is perhaps TRBD1 (5 bases). Trimming pared 10 bases from V and 4 bases from J, leaving 22 bases between. Germline CDR1 reads MNHEY; CDR2 reads SVGAGI. The CDR3 is 15 residues long.

The DNA of the CDR3 is TGCGCCAGCAGCTTGGGGGACTATCAGCGAGATACGCAGTATTTT. Encoded protein: CASSLGDYQRDTQYF. The chain combines TRBV5-1 with TRBJ2-3; 7 nucleotides line up with TRBD2. Germline CDR1 reads SGHRS; CDR2 reads YFSETQ. The CDR3 is 15 residues long. V was pared by 0 bases and J by 5 bases, with 6 bases of the junction left unmatched.

The chain uses TRBV5-6 and TRBJ2-1, with D possibly matching TRBD1 (6 bases). CDR3 length: 15 residues. From germline, CDR1 is SGHDT and CDR2 YYEEEE. Trimming took off 1 base at V and 1 base at J, with 9 bases between the two ends. The CDR3 DNA follows: TGTGCCAGCAGCTTGAGGCAGGGGTCCTACAATGAGCAGTTCTTC. Translation gives CASSLRQGSYNEQFF.

The chain joins TRBV24-1 to TRBJ1-5; no definite D call. The germline V gene has CDR1 KGHDR and CDR2 SFDVKD. CDR3 length: 20 residues. V shed 2 bases and J shed 4 bases, with 26 bases lying between them. CDR3 DNA sequence: TGTGCCACCAGTGATTCGTCTGTCCCAGACCCGGAGTTGAGAAATCAGCCCCAGCATTTT. This sequence encodes CATSDSSVPDPELRNQPQHF.

The CDR3, as DNA: TGTGCCAGCAGCCGAGGGGCCGGGACAGGAGGTCAGCCCCAGCATTTT. As protein: CASSRGAGTGGQPQHF. V usage is TRBV27 and J usage is TRBJ1-5, with 8 positions matching TRBD1. The CDR3 is made up of 16 amino acids. Germline trimming cut 6 bases from V and 6 bases from J; bases unmatched to any gene: 13. CDR1 is MNHEY, CDR2 SMNVEV, per germline (reference sequence).

This clone was found once. The gene calls are TRBV27 and TRBJ2-3; TRBD2 agrees at 7 bases. Trimming took 4 bases from V and 4 from J; bases not matched to a gene: 11. The germline gives CDR1 MNHEY, CDR2 SMNVEV (reference sequence). CDR3 size: 16 residues. The CDR3 loop reads CASSSLAAQASDTQYF. The CDR3 DNA reads TGTGCCAGCAGTTCCCTAGCGGCTCAGGCCTCAGATACGCAGTATTTT.

The chain uses TRBV6-2 or TRBV6-3 and TRBJ1-2; a possible D gene is TRBD1 (6 bases). Trimming removed 2 bases at V and 4 bases at J, with 17 bases between. CDR3 length equals 16 residues. Germline V CDR1 and CDR2: MNHEY, SVGEGT. The CDR3 bases are TGTGCCAGCAGTTACGCAGGGGTTGGAGTTGTCTATGGCTACACCTTC. This sequence encodes CASSYAGVGVVYGYTF.

The chain uses TRBV5-1 and TRBJ2-3; the D is unclear. The CDR3 extends over 14 amino acids. V lost 2 bases to trimming and J lost 1 base, with 8 bases between them. From germline, CDR1 is SGHRS and CDR2 YFSETQ. CDR3 loop: CASSLNSRTDTQYF. As DNA, the CDR3 is TGCGCCAGCAGCTTAAACAGCCGCACAGATACGCAGTATTTT.

This chain uses TRBV19 with TRBJ1-1; TRBD1 agrees at 7 bases. The junction had 5 bases not matched to a gene; V was cut back by 1 base and J by 0 bases. The CDR3 has 16 residues. From germline, CDR1 is LNHDA and CDR2 SQIVND (reference sequence). The CDR3, as DNA: TGTGCCAGTAGTATAGTGGGGGACAGTTTGAACACTGAAGCTTTCTTT. Translating it yields CASSIVGDSLNTEAFF.

This chain uses TRBV29-1 with TRBJ2-1, with TRBD1 identical over 8 bases. This CDR3 spans 14 amino acids. Trimming took 8 bases from V and 4 from J; bases not matched to a gene: 10. Germline CDR1 and CDR2: SQVTM and ANQGSEA. This CDR3 reads CSFLTGTGYNEQFF. Written as DNA, the CDR3 is TGCAGCTTCCTTACCGGGACAGGTTACAATGAGCAGTTCTTC.

The chain links TRBV24-1 to TRBJ2-6, with D unclear. Trimming took 2 bases from V and 0 from J, leaving 13 bases between them. Germline V gives CDR1 KGHDR, CDR2 SFDVKD. This CDR3 spans 18 amino acids. The CDR3 nucleotides read TGTGCCACCAGTGATTGCGTTAACCACAGCTCTGGGGCCAACGTCCTGACTTTC. Its protein product is CATSDCVNHSSGANVLTF.

V is TRBV7-9 and J is TRBJ2-3, with a possible D match to TRBD2 (5 bases). Germline V gene data show CDR1 as SEHNR and CDR2 as FQNEAQ (reference sequence). This CDR3 has 16 amino acids. V was pared by 4 bases and J by 0 bases, with 14 bases between. CDR3 DNA sequence: TGTGCCAGCAGCTCCCTGATGACTAAGAGCACAGATACGCAGTATTTT. It specifies CASSSLMTKSTDTQYF.

J is TRBJ2-2 and V is TRBV7-2; the match to TRBD1 covers 9 bases. After removal of 4 bases from V and 1 base from J, the junction contained 10 bases not matched to a gene. CDR1 SGHTA and CDR2 FQGNSA come from the germline V gene. CDR3 length: 18 amino acids. The CDR3, as DNA: TGTGCCAGCAGCTCGTTACGGGGGACAGGGAAGAACACCGGGGAGCTGTTTTTT. Residues: CASSSLRGTGKNTGELFF.

As DNA, the CDR3 is TGTGCCAGCAGTTATAGGACAGGGGGTAAGGATACGCAGTATTTT. Translating it yields CASSYRTGGKDTQYF. The rearrangement links TRBV6-5 to TRBJ2-3; 10 bases map to TRBD1. This CDR3 contains 15 residues. Germline loops: CDR1 MNHEY, CDR2 SVGAGI. With V trimmed by 3 bases and J by 6 bases, 6 bases remained unmatched.

V usage is TRBV4-3 and J usage is TRBJ1-2, with D tentatively TRBD1 (5 bases). CDR1 and CDR2 (germline): LGHNA, YSLEER. The CDR3 spans 15 residues. V was trimmed by 0 bases and J by 5 bases, leaving 13 bases between them. The CDR3 nucleotides read TGCGCCAGCAGCCAAGATTTGGTAGGGGCTTATGGCTACACCTTC. Its protein is CASSQDLVGAYGYTF.

This clone was detected only once. The J gene is TRBJ1-2, the V gene TRBV30; maybe TRBD1 (6 bases). CDR3 length: 15 amino acids. Looked up from germline, CDR1 is GTSNPN and CDR2 is SVGIG (reference sequence). V lost 5 bases, J lost 1 base, and 17 bases lay in between. Written as DNA, the CDR3 is TGTGCCTGGGGTCCCACAGGGCGCGGTAACTATGGCTACACCTTC. Protein product: CAWGPTGRGNYGYTF.

V and J are TRBV3-1 (or the pseudogene TRBV3-2) and TRBJ2-7; D uncertain. The V end was cut by 0 bases, the J end by 4 bases, with 16 bases between. This CDR3 comprises 16 residues. CDR1 is LGHDT, CDR2 YNNKEL, per germline (reference sequence). CDR3 bases: TGTGCCAGCAGCCAAGATGTCCGGGTTCTTGTTTACGAGCAGTACTTC. It specifies CASSQDVRVLVYEQYF.

This clone was counted a few times. One junction end disagrees with the germline gene, perhaps due to a read error. V usage is TRBV2 and J usage is TRBJ2-7; 8 nucleotides agree with TRBD1. CDR1 is SNHLY, CDR2 FYNNEI, per germline. CDR3 length equals 11 residues. Here the CDR3 reads CASGLRGQASF. The CDR3 bases are TGTGCCAGCGGGCTCCGGGGACAGGCCTCCTTC.

This clone was found once. J is TRBJ2-3 and V is TRBV7-6; TRBD2 agrees at 7 bases. V dropped 5 bases and J dropped 5; count of bases not matched to a gene: 1. CDR3 size: 12 residues. The germline V gene has CDR1 SGHVS and CDR2 FNYEAQ. Written as DNA, the CDR3 is TGTGCCAGCAGCCAGCGGGGAGATACGCAGTATTTT. The encoded protein is CASSQRGDTQYF.

The chain couples TRBV9 to TRBJ1-3; D ambiguous. V was clipped by 0 bases and J by 0 bases, with 7 bases between them. Germline V CDR1 and CDR2: SGDLS, YYNGEE. The CDR3 is 15 amino acids. The DNA for the CDR3 is TGTGCCAGCAGCGTAGGAGGTTTCTCTGGAAACACCATATATTTT. Amino acids: CASSVGGFSGNTIYF.

This rearrangement joins TRBV7-3 to TRBJ1-3; D gene ambiguous. Germline V gene sequence: CDR1 SGHTA, CDR2 FQGTGA. The length of the CDR3 is 13 residues. Trimming cost V 5 bases and J 4 bases, with 9 bases left between them. The CDR3 spells CASSPESGNTIYF. DNA for the CDR3: TGTGCCAGCAGCCCGGAGTCCGGAAACACCATATATTTT.

The DNA for the CDR3 is TGTGCCAGCAGCCCAACAGGGGTTGAGCAGTTCTTC. Amino acids: CASSPTGVEQFF. The chain has TRBV12-3 or TRBV12-4 and TRBJ2-1; 7 bases match TRBD1. The CDR3 is made up of 12 amino acids. The ends lost 6 bases at V and 9 bases at J; junction bases unmatched: 5.

This chain links TRBV19 with TRBJ2-5, with a possible D match to TRBD1 (7 bases). Germline CDR1 is LNHDA and CDR2 is SQIVND (reference sequence). The CDR3 covers 13 residues. V was clipped by 6 bases and J by 2 bases, with 10 bases between them. For the CDR3, the DNA is TGTGCCAGTAGGGCGGGACAGCAAGAGACCCAGTACTTC. Its protein product is CASRAGQQETQYF.

The chain has TRBV19 and TRBJ2-2, with TRBD2 as a possible D gene (5 bases). The germline V gene encodes CDR1 LNHDA and CDR2 SQIVND (reference sequence). V was shortened by 1 base and J by 2 bases, with 11 bases between the two germline ends. CDR3 size: 16 residues. The CDR3 loop reads CASSIGRRPNTGELFF. The CDR3 DNA follows: TGTGCCAGTAGTATAGGGAGGAGGCCCAACACCGGGGAGCTGTTTTTT.

The chain carries TRBV9 and TRBJ2-7, with 8 bases identical to TRBD1. This CDR3 is 14 amino acids long. Losses at the gene ends were 3 bases for V and 2 bases for J; bases not matched to a gene: 4. Germline V gene data show CDR1 as SGDLS and CDR2 as YYNGEE. CDR3 DNA sequence: TGTGCCAGCAGCGACCGGGACAGGCCCTACGAGCAGTACTTC. Translated, it gives CASSDRDRPYEQYF.

The chain carries TRBV2 and TRBJ2-1; perhaps TRBD2 as D (7 bases). The CDR3 is 17 amino acids. CDR1 and CDR2 from the germline V gene are SNHLY and FYNNEI. Trimming left V 0 bases short and J 4 bases short, with 16 bases between. The CDR3 reads CASSEAGSGGSYNEQFF. CDR3 nucleotides: TGTGCCAGCAGTGAAGCGGGGTCGGGGGGCTCGTACAATGAGCAGTTCTTC. Full variable domain (rest looked up from reference TRBV2 and TRBJ2-1): EPEVTQTPSHQVTQMGQEVILRCVPISNHLYFYWYRQILGQKVEFLVSFYNNEISEKSEIFDDQFSVERPDGSNFTLKIRSTKLEDSAMYFCASSEAGSGGSYNEQFFGPGTRLTVL.

This chain's CDR3 is CASSFRGPDTEAFF. The CDR3 DNA reads as TGTGCCAGCAGCTTCAGGGGTCCCGACACTGAAGCTTTCTTT. The chain links TRBV7-3 to TRBJ1-1; perhaps TRBD1 as D (6 bases). V shed 3 bases and J shed 3 bases, with 11 bases lying between them. The CDR3 has 14 residues. Germline values: CDR1 SGHTA, CDR2 FQGTGA. Combining the CDR3 with reference TRBV7-3 and TRBJ1-1 gives the whole variable domain GAGVSQTPSNKVTEKGKYVELRCDPISGHTALYWYRQSLGQGPEFLIYFQGTGAADDSGLPNDRFFAVRPEGSVSTLKIQRTERGDSAVYLCASSFRGPDTEAFFGQGTRLTVV.

The chain recombines TRBV7-8 with TRBJ1-1; a weak D match, TRBD1 (6 bases). V was shortened by 4 bases and J by 4 bases, with 16 bases between the two germline ends. Germline V gene lookup returns CDR1 SGHVS and CDR2 FQNEAQ. This CDR3 is built from 15 residues. In DNA form, the CDR3 reads TGTGCCAGCAGCTCTTATTCAGGGGTGGGCACTGAAGCTTTCTTT. Its translation: CASSSYSGVGTEAFF.

A word on this clone: A read error may account for a junction end that differs from germline. The rearrangement uses TRBV19 and TRBJ2-1; 9 bases are a match to TRBD2. The CDR3 sequence is 14 residues long. CDR1 is LNHDA, CDR2 SQIVND, per germline (reference sequence). The CDR3 sequence is CASRIAGVYNEQFF. In DNA form, the CDR3 reads TGTGCCAGTAGGATAGCGGGGGTATATAATGAGCAGTTCTTC.

The chain has TRBV24-1 and TRBJ2-7; unclear D gene. This CDR3 has 14 amino acids. Between the trimmed V and J ends, which lost 0 bases and 6 bases, there was a span of 11 bases. The V gene's germline CDR1 is KGHDR and CDR2 SFDVKD. CDR3 nucleotides: TGTGCCACCAGTGATTTGGAGCTGGTTAGCGAGCAGTACTTC. Translated: CATSDLELVSEQYF.